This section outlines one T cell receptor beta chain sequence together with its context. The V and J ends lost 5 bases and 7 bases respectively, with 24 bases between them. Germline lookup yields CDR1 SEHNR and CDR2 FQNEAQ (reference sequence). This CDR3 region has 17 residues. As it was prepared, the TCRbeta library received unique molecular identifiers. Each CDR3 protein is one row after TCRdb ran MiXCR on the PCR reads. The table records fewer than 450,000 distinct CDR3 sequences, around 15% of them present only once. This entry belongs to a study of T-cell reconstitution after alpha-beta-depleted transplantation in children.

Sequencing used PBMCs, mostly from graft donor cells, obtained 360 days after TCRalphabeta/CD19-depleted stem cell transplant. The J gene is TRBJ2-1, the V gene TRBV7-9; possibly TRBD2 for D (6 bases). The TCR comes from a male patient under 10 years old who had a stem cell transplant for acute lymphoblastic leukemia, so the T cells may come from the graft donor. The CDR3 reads CASSPGPIGSLLNEQFF. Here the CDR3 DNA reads TGTGCCAGCAGCCCTGGGCCTATCGGGAGCCTCCTTAATGAGCAGTTCTTC.